The T cell receptor (beta chain) under discussion was sequenced for a study of blood T cell repertoires in COVID-19. This clone was seen only once. Only in-frame clones appear in the TCRdb table, and some are missing; sequencing was by immunoSEQ multiplex PCR. In the table there are over 130,000 clones, 60% to 85% of which are singletons. The germline V gene encodes CDR1 LGHNA and CDR2 YNFKEQ. The CDR3 spans 17 residues. The junction had 8 bases not matched to a gene; V was cut back by 3 bases and J by 6 bases. The chain joins TRBV4-2 to TRBJ2-2; 12 bases match TRBD2. What was sequenced was peripheral blood. This receptor was taken from an elderly woman with active or convalescent COVID-19. Here the CDR3 DNA reads TGTGCCAGCAGCCAGGAAACTAGCGGGGGGCCACCCGGGGAGCTGTTTTTT. This translates into CASSQETSGGPPGELFF.